This TCR beta chain appears in the sequencing data of a study of T-cell reconstitution after alpha-beta-depleted transplantation in children. This sample's TCRbeta library carried unique molecular identifier barcodes. TCRdb passed the PCR reads through MiXCR, listing each CDR3 protein once. This table holds approximately 980,000 distinct CDR3 sequences, roughly 31% found once. With 7 bases clipped from V and 5 bases from J, the junction kept 8 bases outside the gene matches. Germline assignment: CDR1 ENHRY and CDR2 SYGVKD. The CDR3 loop spans 15 amino acids. This clonotype was seen more than once but under ten times.

The sequencing used PBMCs, mostly from graft donor cells, collected 360 days after TCRalphabeta/CD19-depleted stem cell transplant. The gene calls are TRBV10-3 and TRBJ2-2; 9 bases map to TRBD1. This clonotype was sampled from a boy under three years old who had a stem cell transplant for SCID, so the T cells may come from the graft donor. CDR3 DNA sequence: TGTGCCATCATGGCGGGGACAGGGCTTACCGGGGAGCTGTTTTTT. Translation: CAIMAGTGLTGELFF.